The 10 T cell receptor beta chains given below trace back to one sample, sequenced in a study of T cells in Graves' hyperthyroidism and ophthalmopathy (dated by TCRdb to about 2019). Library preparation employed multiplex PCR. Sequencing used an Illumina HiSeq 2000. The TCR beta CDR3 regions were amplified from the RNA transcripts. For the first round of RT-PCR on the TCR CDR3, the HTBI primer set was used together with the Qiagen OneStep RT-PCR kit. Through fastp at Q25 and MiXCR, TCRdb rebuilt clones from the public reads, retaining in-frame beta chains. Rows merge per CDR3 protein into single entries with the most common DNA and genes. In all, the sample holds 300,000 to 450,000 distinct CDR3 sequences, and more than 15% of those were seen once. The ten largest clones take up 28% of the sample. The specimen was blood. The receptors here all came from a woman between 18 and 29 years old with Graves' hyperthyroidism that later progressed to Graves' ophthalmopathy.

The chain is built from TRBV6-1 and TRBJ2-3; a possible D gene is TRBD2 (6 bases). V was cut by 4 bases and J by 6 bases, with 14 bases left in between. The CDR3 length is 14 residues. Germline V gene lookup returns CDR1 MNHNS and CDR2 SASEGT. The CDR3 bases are TGTGCCAGCAGTGGCCGACTAGTTTCCGATACGCAGTATTTT. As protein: CASSGRLVSDTQYF.

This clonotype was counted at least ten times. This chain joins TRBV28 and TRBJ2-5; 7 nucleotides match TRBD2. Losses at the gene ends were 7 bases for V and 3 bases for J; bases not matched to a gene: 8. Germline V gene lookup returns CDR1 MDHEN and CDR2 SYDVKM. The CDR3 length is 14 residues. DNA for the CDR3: TGTGCCAGCACCCTCGACCGGGGGGAAGAGACCCAGTACTTC. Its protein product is CASTLDRGEETQYF. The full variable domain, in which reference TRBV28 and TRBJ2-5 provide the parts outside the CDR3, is DVKVTQSSRYLVKRTGEKVFLECVQDMDHENMFWYRQDPGLGLRLIYFSYDVKMKEKGDIPEGYSVSREKKERFSLILESASTNQTSMYLCASTLDRGEETQYFGPGTRLLVL.

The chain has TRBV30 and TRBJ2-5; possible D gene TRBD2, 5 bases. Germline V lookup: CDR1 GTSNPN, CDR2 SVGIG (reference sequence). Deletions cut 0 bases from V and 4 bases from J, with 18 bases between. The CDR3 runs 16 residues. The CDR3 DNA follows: TGTGCCTGGAGTGTCGGCAGGCTAGCCAGAGGAGAGACCCAGTACTTC. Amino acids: CAWSVGRLARGETQYF.

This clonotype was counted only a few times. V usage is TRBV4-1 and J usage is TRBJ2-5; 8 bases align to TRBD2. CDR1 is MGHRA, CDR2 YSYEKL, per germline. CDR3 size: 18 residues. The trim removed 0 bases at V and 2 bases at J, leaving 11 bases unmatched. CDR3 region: CASSQERRGTGGQETQYF. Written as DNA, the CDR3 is TGCGCCAGCAGCCAAGAGAGACGTGGAACGGGAGGGCAAGAGACCCAGTACTTC.

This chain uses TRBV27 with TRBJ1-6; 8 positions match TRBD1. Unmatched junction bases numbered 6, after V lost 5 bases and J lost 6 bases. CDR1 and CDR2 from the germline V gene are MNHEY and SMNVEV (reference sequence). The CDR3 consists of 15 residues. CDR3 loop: CASSGQGLGNSPLHF. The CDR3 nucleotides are TGTGCCAGCAGTGGACAGGGTCTTGGTAATTCACCCCTCCACTTT.

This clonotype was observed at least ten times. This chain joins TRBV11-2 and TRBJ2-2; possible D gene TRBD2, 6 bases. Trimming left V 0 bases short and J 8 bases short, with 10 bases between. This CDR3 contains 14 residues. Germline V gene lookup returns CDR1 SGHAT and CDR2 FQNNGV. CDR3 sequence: CASSLDYGRGELFF. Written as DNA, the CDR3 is TGTGCCAGCAGCTTAGATTATGGGAGGGGGGAGCTGTTTTTT.

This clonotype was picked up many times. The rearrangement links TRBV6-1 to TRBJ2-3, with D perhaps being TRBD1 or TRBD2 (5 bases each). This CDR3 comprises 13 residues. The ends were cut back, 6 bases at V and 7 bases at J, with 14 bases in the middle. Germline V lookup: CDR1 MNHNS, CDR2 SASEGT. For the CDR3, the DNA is TGTGCCAGCAGCGGGACCAGCACCAATACGCAGTATTTT. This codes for CASSGTSTNTQYF.

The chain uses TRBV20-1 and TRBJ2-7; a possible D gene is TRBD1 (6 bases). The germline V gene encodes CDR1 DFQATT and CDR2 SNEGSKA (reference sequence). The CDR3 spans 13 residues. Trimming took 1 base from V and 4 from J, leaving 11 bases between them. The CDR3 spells CSARVTGTYEQYF. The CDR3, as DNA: TGCAGTGCTAGAGTGACCGGGACATACGAGCAGTACTTC.

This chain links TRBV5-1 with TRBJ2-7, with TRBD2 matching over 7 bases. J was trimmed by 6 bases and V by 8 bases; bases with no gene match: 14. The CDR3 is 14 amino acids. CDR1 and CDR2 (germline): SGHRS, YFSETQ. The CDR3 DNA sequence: TGCGCCAGGGGCTGGTGGAGCCCTAGCGGCGAGCAGTACTTC. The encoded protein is CARGWWSPSGEQYF.

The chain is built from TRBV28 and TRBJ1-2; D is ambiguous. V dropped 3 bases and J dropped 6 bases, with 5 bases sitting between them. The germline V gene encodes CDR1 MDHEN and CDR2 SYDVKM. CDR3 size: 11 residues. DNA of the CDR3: TGTGCCAGCAGTTTCTTGAATGGCTACACCTTC. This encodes CASSFLNGYTF.